The 21 T cell receptor beta chains reported below all come from one sample, sequenced in a study of cytomegalovirus exposure and HLA in healthy donors. PCR involved 60 Vbeta and 13 Jbeta primers. Generated by immunoSEQ multiplex PCR, the TCRdb table keeps only in-frame clones and is missing some. The table shows roughly 150,000 clones, with around 80% occurring only once. The sequencing sample was made of PBMCs. These TCRs come from a woman aged 40 to 55 in good health and CMV-seropositive.

This chain uses TRBV2 with TRBJ2-1; D perhaps matches TRBD2 (5 bases). Germline CDR1 reads SNHLY; CDR2 reads FYNNEI. V was trimmed by 4 bases and J by 0 bases, leaving 13 bases between them. The CDR3 extends over 16 amino acids. The CDR3 DNA sequence: TGTGCCAGCAGTGGCCAACCGAGCGGCTCCTACAATGAGCAGTTCTTC. It translates to CASSGQPSGSYNEQFF.

This clone was observed a few times. The rearrangement joins TRBV7-3 to TRBJ2-7; 8 bases are a match to TRBD1. The germline CDR1 and CDR2 sequences are SGHTA and FQGTGA. The CDR3 has 14 amino acids. With 1 base clipped from V and 9 bases from J, the junction kept 8 bases outside the gene matches. CDR3 in amino acids: CASSLSPGQGGQYF. The CDR3 bases are TGTGCCAGCAGCTTAAGCCCCGGACAGGGAGGGCAGTACTTC.

This clone was seen a single time. CDR3 region: CASSRSGFPDTQYF. The DNA for the CDR3 is TGTGCCAGCAGCCGCTCGGGATTTCCAGATACGCAGTATTTT. The chain has TRBV7-9 and TRBJ2-3; possibly TRBD2 for D (5 bases). Germline V gene lookup returns CDR1 SEHNR and CDR2 FQNEAQ (reference sequence). CDR3 size: 14 residues. Trimming took 5 bases from V and 4 from J, leaving 13 bases between them.

The rearrangement uses TRBV30 and TRBJ2-3; D might be TRBD1 (6 bases). The CDR3 sequence is 14 residues long. Between the trimmed V and J ends, which lost 3 bases and 1 base, there was a span of 11 bases. Germline V lookup: CDR1 GTSNPN, CDR2 SVGIG (reference sequence). CDR3 DNA sequence: TGTGCCTGGAGCAGGGCAGGGGGCACAGATACGCAGTATTTT. Its translation is CAWSRAGGTDTQYF.

V gene TRBV6-5 combines with J gene TRBJ2-3, with TRBD2 matching 9 bases. Germline V gene lookup returns CDR1 MNHEY and CDR2 SVGAGI. CDR3 length equals 15 residues. V lost 0 bases, J lost 8 bases, and 6 bases stayed unmatched. The CDR3 region has the DNA TGTGCCAGCAGTTACTCGGGCGGGGGGGCACGTACGCAGTATTTT. Its protein is CASSYSGGGARTQYF.

As DNA, the CDR3 is TGTGCCAGCAGCTTCGGGACACCGAGCTCCTATAATTCACCCCTCCACTTT. Amino acid sequence: CASSFGTPSSYNSPLHF. The chain uses TRBV5-6 and TRBJ1-6, with TRBD1 as a possible D gene (6 bases). Trimming took 2 bases from V and 0 from J, leaving 12 bases between them. This CDR3 comprises 17 residues. Looked up from germline, CDR1 is SGHDT and CDR2 is YYEEEE.

The gene calls are TRBV5-1 and TRBJ2-1, with TRBD2 matching over 9 bases. Germline CDR1 and CDR2: SGHRS and YFSETQ. This CDR3 comprises 20 residues. Trimming took 0 bases from V and 0 from J; bases not matched to a gene: 13. The CDR3 loop is CASSLAHQREALDSYNEQFF. Here the CDR3 DNA reads TGCGCCAGCAGCTTGGCCCACCAGCGGGAGGCGCTCGACTCCTACAATGAGCAGTTCTTC.

This clone appeared a single time. The chain links TRBV7-2 to TRBJ2-5; D may be TRBD2 (6 bases). Germline V lookup: CDR1 SGHTA, CDR2 FQGNSA. Between the trimmed V and J ends, which lost 3 bases and 1 base, there was a span of 15 bases. The CDR3 sequence is 16 residues long. The CDR3 loop is CASSFIYYGGQETQYF. The DNA for the CDR3 is TGTGCCAGCAGCTTCATCTACTACGGGGGCCAAGAGACCCAGTACTTC.

The chain is built from TRBV27 and TRBJ2-1; 11 bases are a match to TRBD2. J gave up 5 bases and V 5 bases, and 8 bases lay outside the gene matches. CDR1 and CDR2 (germline): MNHEY, SMNVEV (reference sequence). The CDR3 has 16 residues. CDR3 DNA: TGTGCCAGCAGTCTTCGACTAGCGGGAATGAACAATGAGCAGTTCTTC. This translates into CASSLRLAGMNNEQFF.

V and J are TRBV9 and TRBJ1-5; possible D gene TRBD1, 6 bases. CDR3 length: 14 amino acids. V lost 4 bases to trimming and J lost 2 bases, with 10 bases between them. In germline, CDR1 is SGDLS, CDR2 YYNGEE. CDR3 sequence: CASSRTDGNQPQHF. CDR3 coding DNA: TGTGCCAGCAGCCGGACAGACGGCAATCAGCCCCAGCATTTT.

The chain is built from TRBV25-1 and TRBJ2-1; D ambiguous. The germline CDR1 and CDR2 sequences are MGHDK and SYGVNS. Trimming took 0 bases from V and 10 from J, leaving 10 bases between them. The CDR3 covers 13 residues. CDR3 sequence: CASSEYKRGEQFF. The CDR3 DNA is TGTGCCAGCAGTGAATATAAGCGTGGAGAGCAGTTCTTC. The full variable domain, completed using reference TRBV25-1 and TRBJ2-1, is EADIYQTPRYLVIGTGKKITLECSQTMGHDKMYWYQQDPGMELHLIHYSYGVNSTEKGDLSSESTVSRIRTEHFPLTLESARPSHTSQYLCASSEYKRGEQFFGPGTRLTVL.

The CDR3 loop reads CASSVRTGNGNEQFF. CDR3 in DNA: TGTGCCAGCTCCGTACGGACAGGGAATGGAAATGAGCAGTTCTTC. The rearrangement uses TRBV18 and TRBJ2-1; the match to TRBD1 covers 8 bases. Germline V lookup: CDR1 KGHSH, CDR2 LQKENI. The CDR3 loop spans 15 amino acids. J gave up 7 bases and V 6 bases, and 11 bases lay outside the gene matches.

V gene TRBV27 combines with J gene TRBJ1-1; no firm D call. V shed 6 bases and J shed 1 base, with 3 bases lying between them. Germline CDR1 MNHEY, CDR2 SMNVEV (reference sequence). The CDR3 is 11 amino acids. The CDR3 DNA follows: TGTGCCAGCAGCAAGAACACTGAAGCTTTCTTT. This translates into CASSKNTEAFF.

The rearrangement links TRBV6-5 to TRBJ1-4; possible D gene TRBD1, 5 bases. The CDR3 contains 14 residues. V lost 6 bases and J 0 bases, leaving 8 bases between the germline ends. CDR1 MNHEY and CDR2 SVGAGI come from the germline V gene. The chain's CDR3 is CASSPTATNEKLFF. The DNA of the CDR3 is TGTGCCAGCAGCCCGACAGCAACTAATGAAAAACTGTTTTTT.

The chain employs TRBV7-9 and TRBJ2-2; no clear D gene. CDR1 and CDR2 (germline): SEHNR, FQNEAQ (reference sequence). This CDR3 comprises 12 residues. V lost 5 bases, J lost 3 bases, and 4 bases lay in between. CDR3 in amino acids: CASSQDTGELFF. The CDR3 region has the DNA TGTGCCAGCAGCCAGGACACCGGGGAGCTGTTTTTT.

The chain is built from TRBV9 and TRBJ2-3; the match to TRBD2 covers 12 bases. Germline loops: CDR1 SGDLS, CDR2 YYNGEE. This CDR3 has 17 residues. Trimming took 4 bases from V and 3 from J; bases not matched to a gene: 9. CDR3 nucleotide sequence: TGTGCCAGCAGCCTAGCGGGAGGGCCAAGTGGGACAGATACGCAGTATTTT. Translating gives CASSLAGGPSGTDTQYF.

J is TRBJ2-3 and V is TRBV6-6; weak D call: TRBD1 (6 bases). The germline V gene has CDR1 MNHNY and CDR2 SVGAGI (reference sequence). Trimming stripped 0 bases from V and 5 bases from J, with 9 bases between. CDR3 size: 14 residues. The CDR3 DNA follows: TGTGCCAGCAGTTACTCAGGGACAAGAGATACGCAGTATTTT. It specifies CASSYSGTRDTQYF.

The chain employs TRBV18 and TRBJ1-1; 8 positions match TRBD1. The germline CDR1 and CDR2 sequences are KGHSH and LQKENI. The CDR3 is made up of 14 amino acids. V dropped 5 bases and J dropped 3; count of bases not matched to a gene: 5. The CDR3 loop is CASSKTGDDTEAFF. The CDR3 DNA is TGTGCCAGCTCAAAGACAGGGGACGACACTGAAGCTTTCTTT.

The rearrangement links TRBV2 to TRBJ1-5; 9 nucleotides align to TRBD1. CDR3 length: 14 amino acids. The V and J ends lost 8 bases and 4 bases, in that order; junction bases with no gene match: 6. Germline V lookup: CDR1 SNHLY, CDR2 FYNNEI. The CDR3 DNA follows: TGTGCCAGCTTAGAGGACAGGGGAAATCAGCCCCAGCATTTT. Encoded protein: CASLEDRGNQPQHF.

J is TRBJ2-7 and V is TRBV29-1; 8 bases line up with TRBD1. The CDR3 is 16 residues long. J was trimmed by 2 bases and V by 0 bases; bases with no gene match: 9. Germline values: CDR1 SQVTM, CDR2 ANQGSEA. The CDR3 reads CSVEDLGQDQTYEQYF. DNA of the CDR3: TGCAGCGTTGAAGATCTGGGACAGGACCAAACCTACGAGCAGTACTTC.

The chain employs TRBV10-2 and TRBJ1-1; D is possibly TRBD1 (6 bases). Trimming shortened V by 3 bases and J by 4 bases, and 24 bases separated the two germline ends. CDR3 length: 18 amino acids. Per germline, CDR1 WSHSY and CDR2 SAAADI. In DNA form, the CDR3 reads TGCGCCAGCAGTGACCTAACAGGGTGGCGGCAGGGATTCACTGAAGCTTTCTTT. Translation gives CASSDLTGWRQGFTEAFF.